The 2 T cell receptor beta chains in this list originate from one sample, sequenced in a study of monozygotic twins with inflammatory bowel disease. TCRdb re-called the 5' RACE reads; one entry per CDR3 protein, DNA not given. This sample's table has 300,000 to 400,000 distinct CDR3 sequences. Input material: blood. The receptors originated from a human donor with ulcerative colitis or Crohn's disease, or a healthy co-twin of an affected twin (not recorded which).

The rearrangement uses TRBV5-1 and TRBJ2-2; there is no DNA to check the TCRdb D call of TRBD2. The germline gives CDR1 SGHRS, CDR2 YFSETQ. This CDR3 is 15 amino acids long. CDR3 loop: CASSYWDGYTGELFF.

This chain links TRBV12-3 or TRBV12-4 with TRBJ2-5; TCRdb names TRBD2, which stays unverified in the absence of DNA. The CDR3 length is 16 residues. The CDR3 loop reads CASSGGLAEVQETQYF.